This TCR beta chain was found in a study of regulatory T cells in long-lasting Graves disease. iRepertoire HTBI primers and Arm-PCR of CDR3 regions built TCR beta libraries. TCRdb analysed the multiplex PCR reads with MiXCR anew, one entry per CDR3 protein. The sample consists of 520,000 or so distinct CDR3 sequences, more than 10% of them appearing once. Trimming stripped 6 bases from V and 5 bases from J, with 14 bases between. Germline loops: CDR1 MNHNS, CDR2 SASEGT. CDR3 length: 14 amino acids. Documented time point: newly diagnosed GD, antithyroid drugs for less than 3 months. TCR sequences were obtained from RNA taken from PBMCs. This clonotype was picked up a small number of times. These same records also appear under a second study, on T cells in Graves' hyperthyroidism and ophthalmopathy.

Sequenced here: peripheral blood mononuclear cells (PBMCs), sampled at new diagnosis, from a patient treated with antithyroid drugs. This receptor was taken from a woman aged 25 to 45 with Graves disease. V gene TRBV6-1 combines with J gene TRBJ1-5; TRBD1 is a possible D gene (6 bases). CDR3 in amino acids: CASRPRDIDQPQHF. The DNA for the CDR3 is TGTGCCAGCAGACCCCGGGACATAGATCAGCCCCAGCATTTT.